Listed below are T cell receptor beta chains from one sample, sequenced in a study of cytomegalovirus exposure and HLA in healthy donors. Produced via immunoSEQ multiplex PCR; TCRdb's table is partial and in-frame only. The data contain around 210,000 clones, around 73% of them seen just once; the ten biggest clones take up roughly 3%. Sequences were obtained from PBMCs. Every receptor here comes from a young woman in good health and CMV-seronegative. Each CDR3 is given with its conserved first and last residue. D genes are given only for firm matches. A clone size is listed for some rows: how often the clone was seen (once, few, many), or a class if it is expanded.

d_call j_call clone_size v_call cdr3_nt cdr3_aa
- TRBJ2-5 few TRBV5-1 TGCGCCAGCAGCTTTCGGACAGAAGAGACCCAGTACTTC CASSFRTEETQYF
TRBD1 TRBJ1-3 - TRBV5-6 TGTGCCAGCACCCCGGACAGGGCTGGAAACACCATATATTTT CASTPDRAGNTIYF
TRBD1 TRBJ1-4 - TRBV4-1 TGCGCCAGCAGCCCGGACAGGCGTGAAAAACTGTTTTTT CASSPDRREKLFF
- TRBJ2-7 - TRBV19 TGTGCCAGTAGTATGGGCCGACGGCTACTCTACGAGCAGTACTTC CASSMGRRLLYEQYF
- TRBJ1-2 medium-sized TRBV5-5 TGTGCCAGCAGCTTGGGGACAGCTGGGGGCTACACCTTC CASSLGTAGGYTF
TRBD1 TRBJ1-5 once TRBV2 TGTGCCAGCAGAAAGGACAGGGTGGGCAATCAGCCCCAGCATTTT CASRKDRVGNQPQHF
TRBD1 TRBJ1-1 - TRBV30 TGTGCCTGGAGTGTAGAGACAGGGTTAACTGAAGCTTTCTTT CAWSVETGLTEAFF
TRBD1 TRBJ2-5 - TRBV9 TGTGCCAGCAGCCCTGAGGACAGGGGGCTATGGGAGACCCAGTACTTC CASSPEDRGLWETQYF
- TRBJ1-1 - TRBV28 TGTGCCAGCAGTTTAAGTTCGGCGGGGGAAAAAACTGAAGCTTTCTTT CASSLSSAGEKTEAFF
TRBD1 TRBJ1-2 - TRBV10-3 TGTGCCATCAGTGAGTCGGGACAGAGAGGGTTCGGGGGCTACCCCTTC CAISESGQRGFGGYPF
TRBD2 TRBJ2-3 - TRBV6-5 TGTGCCACCAGAGAGCGGGATAGGGCAGATACGCAGTATTTT CATRERDRADTQYF
TRBD2 TRBJ2-5 - TRBV5-1 TGCGCCAGCAGCTCCCCGGGAGGAGAGACCCAGTACTTC CASSSPGGETQYF
- TRBJ1-3 - TRBV15 TGTGCCACCAGCAGAGACCTACCCCTTGGAAACACCATATATTTT CATSRDLPLGNTIYF
- TRBJ2-7 - TRBV5-8 TGTGCCAGCAGCCTTCGGACACGCGCCTACGAGCAGTACTTC CASSLRTRAYEQYF
- TRBJ1-1 few TRBV27 TGTGCCAGCACCCTCACTTGGACGGAGGGGAACACTGAAGCTTTCTTT CASTLTWTEGNTEAFF
- TRBJ2-6 - TRBV14 TGTGCCAGCAGCCAAGGTCCAGGGCGCTCTGGGGCCAACGTCCTGACTTTC CASSQGPGRSGANVLTF
TRBD2 TRBJ2-1 - TRBV6-1 TGTGCCAGCAGTGAATGGCGGGAGTGGTCCTACAATGAGCAGTTCTTC CASSEWREWSYNEQFF
- TRBJ2-7 once TRBV19 TGTGCCAGTAGTATAGGGGCAGGGACCTACGAGCAGTACTTC CASSIGAGTYEQYF
TRBD2 TRBJ2-2 - TRBV28 TGTGCCAGCAGTTCTCCGGGACTAGCGGGACCCGGGGAGCTGTTTTTT CASSSPGLAGPGELFF
TRBD1 TRBJ1-5 - TRBV28 TGTGCCGGCGGGACAGCCTATAGCAATCAGCCCCAGCATTTT CAGGTAYSNQPQHF
TRBD1 TRBJ1-2 - TRBV19 TGTGCCAGTAGTTCCCGGGACAGGGCCTATGGCTACACCTTC CASSSRDRAYGYTF
TRBD1 TRBJ1-2 - TRBV6-5 TGTGCCAGCAGTTACTCGATCGGACAGGACAACTATGGCTACACCTTC CASSYSIGQDNYGYTF
TRBD2 TRBJ2-7 - TRBV4-2 TGTGCCAGCAGCCTGAGGACTAGCGGGACCAGATACTCCTACGAGCAGTACTTC CASSLRTSGTRYSYEQYF
- TRBJ1-4 - TRBV9 TGTGCCAGCAAGGGGGGGAACGATGAAAAACTGTTTTTT CASKGGNDEKLFF
- TRBJ2-5 - TRBV4-1 TGCGCCAGCAGCCAGCGGGACAGAGAAGAGACCCAGTACTTC CASSQRDREETQYF
TRBD2 TRBJ2-5 - TRBV5-6 TGTGCCAGCAGCTTAGCTAATGGCGGGGGGGGTGAGACCCAGTACTTC CASSLANGGGGETQYF
TRBD2 TRBJ2-7 - TRBV27 TGTGCCAGCAGTTTATCGAGGGGACTAGTGGTATACGAGCAGTACTTC CASSLSRGLVVYEQYF
TRBD1 TRBJ2-7 - TRBV6-1 TGTGCCAGCAGTAGGACGCGACAGGGCGCGTACGAGCAGTACTTC CASSRTRQGAYEQYF
- TRBJ1-5 few TRBV6-5 TGTGCCAGCAGTTACGCAGGCAATCAGCCCCAGCATTTT CASSYAGNQPQHF
TRBD2 TRBJ2-4 few TRBV2 TGTGCCAGCAGTTCGGGACTAGCGGGGGGGGTTTTAGCCAAAAACATTCAGTACTTC CASSSGLAGGVLAKNIQYF
- TRBJ2-4 few TRBV30 TGTGCCTGGGGGGCCACAGGATTTGAAAACATTCAGTACTTC CAWGATGFENIQYF
- TRBJ2-1 - TRBV2 TGTGCCAGCAGAGTGGGGGGAATCATCTACAATGAGCAGTTCTTC CASRVGGIIYNEQFF
- TRBJ1-1 - TRBV11-1 TGTGCCAGCAGGACCGGAATGACAGCCAACACTGAAGCTTTCTTT CASRTGMTANTEAFF
TRBD2 TRBJ2-1 once TRBV9 TGTGCCAGCAGCGTGGCGGGAGGGAATTACAATGAGCAGTTCTTC CASSVAGGNYNEQFF
- TRBJ1-4 - TRBV12-5 TGTGCTAGTGGTTTGGTACTTAGGAGAACAGGTACTAATGAAAAACTGTTTTTT CASGLVLRRTGTNEKLFF
TRBD1 TRBJ1-2 - TRBV19 TGTGCCAGTAGTATAGTGGGACAGCCCGGGTCAGGAGGCTACACCTTC CASSIVGQPGSGGYTF
- TRBJ2-7 - TRBV5-1 TGCGCCAGCAGCTTGGGGGGGGACGAGCAGTACTTC CASSLGGDEQYF
TRBD2 TRBJ2-7 - TRBV28 TGTGCCAGCAGCGTTCCGACTAGCGAGAGATCCTACGAGCAGTACTTC CASSVPTSERSYEQYF